The T cell receptor (beta chain) under discussion was sequenced for a study of PD-1 blockade in classical Hodgkin lymphoma. Study-level results: Reports indicated that newly diagnosed patients had lower baseline TCR diversity than healthy donors did.

Regarding this clone: The antigen remains unidentified.

The germline V gene has CDR1 SGHDT and CDR2 YYEEEE. V lost 5 bases to trimming and J lost 4 bases; unmatched junction nucleotides: 14. The CDR3 consists of 18 residues. Time point defined: newly diagnosed, previously untreated cHL patient sample. Magnetic negative selection was used to purify CD4+ T cells from PBMCs that had been thawed. Untreated, newly diagnosed classical Hodgkin lymphoma PBMCs served for comparison. The table came from immunoSEQ multiplex PCR; TCRdb's copy has only in-frame clones and leaves some out. The sample shows some 35,000 clones, around nine tenths of them seen only once. The chain links TRBV5-6 to TRBJ2-6; 8 bases are a match to TRBD1. The sequence was obtained from a human donor with classical Hodgkin lymphoma. The source material was CD4+ T cells from blood. The CDR3 bases are TGTGCCAGCAGGGGACAGGTTTCTGATGGTAGGGGGGCCAACGTCCTGACTTTC. As protein: CASRGQVSDGRGANVLTF.